This T cell receptor beta chain was found in a study of long-term antiretroviral therapy in people with HIV. Study details: Sampling started about a decade before the 2015 immediate-ART recommendation.

Note on this clone: Its specificity is unknown.

V shed 4 bases and J shed 3 bases, with 5 bases lying between them. CDR1 is SGHDT and CDR2 is YYEEEE in the germline V gene. The CDR3 contains 13 residues. Overall study results and limits: Diversity remained lower than transplant donor controls, even though it increased after ART. Blood dating 2004 to 2017 may reflect older ART regimens.

With survey level as its setting, the immunoSEQ assay was v3.0. Generated by immunoSEQ multiplex PCR, the TCRdb table keeps only in-frame clones and is missing some. Of 25,000 to 30,000 clones listed, under 85% are singletons. J is TRBJ1-6 and V is TRBV5-6, with D maybe TRBD1 (5 bases). The TCR comes from a man aged 35-49 years with HIV. Sequenced material: unsorted PBMCs, taken 3 years after starting antiretroviral therapy. For the CDR3, the DNA is TGTGCCAGCAGCGGACACTATAATTCACCCCTCCACTTT. Protein product: CASSGHYNSPLHF.